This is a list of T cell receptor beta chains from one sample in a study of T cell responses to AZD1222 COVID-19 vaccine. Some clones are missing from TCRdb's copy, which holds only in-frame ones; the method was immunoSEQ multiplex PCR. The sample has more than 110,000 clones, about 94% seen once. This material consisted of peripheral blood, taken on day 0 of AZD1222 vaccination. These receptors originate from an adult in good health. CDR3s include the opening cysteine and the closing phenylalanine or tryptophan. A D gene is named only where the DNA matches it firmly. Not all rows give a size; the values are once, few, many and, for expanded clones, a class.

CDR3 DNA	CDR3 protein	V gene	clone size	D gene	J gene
TGTGCCTTGGACAGGGCAGTGTCTGGAAACACCATATATTTT	CALDRAVSGNTIYF	TRBV30	NA	TRBD1	TRBJ1-3
TGTGCCAGCAGTCGAACAACCGTAGAGACCCAGTACTTC	CASSRTTVETQYF	TRBV3-1/TRBV3-2	NA	NA	TRBJ2-5
TGTGCCAGTAGTATCGCGGTAGCGGGAGGCGCCGGGAGGACAGATACGCAGTATTTT	CASSIAVAGGAGRTDTQYF	TRBV19	once	TRBD2	TRBJ2-3
TGTGCCAGCCAACAAACTGCAACTAATGAAAAACTGTTTTTT	CASQQTATNEKLFF	TRBV18	NA	NA	TRBJ1-4
TGTGCCAGCAGCTTAGCTGCTAGCGGGTCCTCAGATACGCAGTATTTT	CASSLAASGSSDTQYF	TRBV7-6	NA	TRBD2	TRBJ2-3
TGCGCCAGCAGCCCTTCCTTCCGGCCTGTAACCGGGGAGCTGTTTTTT	CASSPSFRPVTGELFF	TRBV4-1	NA	NA	TRBJ2-2
TGTGCCAGTAGTATGACGCTCGAGCGGTACACCTTC	CASSMTLERYTF	TRBV19	NA	NA	TRBJ1-2
TGTGCCATCGGCTTCGGGACAGGGGAAGGCGAGCAGTACTTC	CAIGFGTGEGEQYF	TRBV19	NA	TRBD1	TRBJ2-7
TGCGCCAGCAGCCAACAAGCCGGAGTTAGCAATCAGCCCCAGCATTTT	CASSQQAGVSNQPQHF	TRBV4-1	NA	NA	TRBJ1-5
TGTGCCAGCTCCCTTGGACTAGCGGGAGGCACCGGGGAGCTGTTTTTT	CASSLGLAGGTGELFF	TRBV18	NA	TRBD2	TRBJ2-2
TGTGCCAGCAGCGTATTTGAGATTTTGAACACTGAAGCTTTCTTT	CASSVFEILNTEAFF	TRBV9	few	NA	TRBJ1-1
TGTGCCAGCAGTCTCATATATACTAGCGGGAGCTCCTACAATGAGCAGTTCTTC	CASSLIYTSGSSYNEQFF	TRBV27	NA	TRBD2	TRBJ2-1
TGTGCCAGCAGTGCAGACAGGGGCCCCAATGAGCAGTTCTTC	CASSADRGPNEQFF	TRBV2	NA	TRBD1	TRBJ2-1
TGTGCCAGCAGCTTACTCCCGGGACAGGGAGTCTACGAGCAGTACTTC	CASSLLPGQGVYEQYF	TRBV7-9	NA	TRBD1	TRBJ2-7
TGCGCCAGCAGCTTTGAAGGGGACCAGCCCCAGCATTTT	CASSFEGDQPQHF	TRBV5-1	NA	NA	TRBJ1-5
TGTGCCAGCAGCCAATCCTCTGGGGGCTACACCTTC	CASSQSSGGYTF	TRBV3-1/TRBV3-2	NA	NA	TRBJ1-2
TGTGCCAGCAGTGAAGGGACAGGGGGGCGCGAGCAGTACTTC	CASSEGTGGREQYF	TRBV2	NA	TRBD1	TRBJ2-7
TGTGCCAGCAGTGTTTTAGAGAGCTCCTACAATGAGCAGTTCTTC	CASSVLESSYNEQFF	TRBV2	NA	NA	TRBJ2-1
TGTGCCAGCAGCCGCACAGGGGGCGATAAAACTTTCTTT	CASSRTGGDKTFF	TRBV28	NA	TRBD1	TRBJ1-1
TGTGCCAGTAGAGGGGTGGGCACCGGGGAGCTGTTTTTT	CASRGVGTGELFF	TRBV19	NA	NA	TRBJ2-2
TGTGCAAGTCGCTTAGGGTTAGGCAGGGAAGGGACTGAAGCTTTCTTT	CASRLGLGREGTEAFF	TRBV12-2	NA	NA	TRBJ1-1
TGTGCCAGCAGCCCTGGGCAGGGGTGGGGACGATCCTACAATGAGCAGTTCTTC	CASSPGQGWGRSYNEQFF	TRBV11-3	NA	NA	TRBJ2-1
TGTGCCAGCAGCGCTCAACAGGGGTATGGCTACACCTTC	CASSAQQGYGYTF	TRBV5-6	NA	TRBD1	TRBJ1-2
TGTGCCACCAGTGATTTGGAGACCGGGGAGCTGTTTTTT	CATSDLETGELFF	TRBV24-1	NA	NA	TRBJ2-2
TGCGCCAGCAGTGAGTTAAACACTGAAGCTTTCTTT	CASSELNTEAFF	TRBV10-1	NA	NA	TRBJ1-1
TGTGCCTGGAGTTTGTTGGGGGACAATCAGCCCCAGCATTTT	CAWSLLGDNQPQHF	TRBV30	once	NA	TRBJ1-5
TGTGCCAGTATCGATGGAGCCAAAAACATTCAGTACTTC	CASIDGAKNIQYF	TRBV19	once	NA	TRBJ2-4
TGTGCCAGCTGGGGACTGGGCGGTAGCACTGAAGCTTTCTTT	CASWGLGGSTEAFF	TRBV19	NA	NA	TRBJ1-1
TGCGCCAGCAGCTTGGCGGGTGGACAGGGGCACGAGCAGTACTTC	CASSLAGGQGHEQYF	TRBV5-1	NA	TRBD1	TRBJ2-7